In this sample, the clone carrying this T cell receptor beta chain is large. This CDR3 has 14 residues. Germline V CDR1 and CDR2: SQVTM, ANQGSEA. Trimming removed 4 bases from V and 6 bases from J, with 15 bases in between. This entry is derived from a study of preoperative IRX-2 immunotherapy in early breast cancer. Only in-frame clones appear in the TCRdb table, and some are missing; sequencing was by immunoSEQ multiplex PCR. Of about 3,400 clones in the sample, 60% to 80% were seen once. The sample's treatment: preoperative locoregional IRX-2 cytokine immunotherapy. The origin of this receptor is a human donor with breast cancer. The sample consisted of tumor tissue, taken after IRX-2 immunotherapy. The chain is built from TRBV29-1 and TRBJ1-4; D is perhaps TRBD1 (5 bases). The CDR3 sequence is CSVVIRGRDEKLFF. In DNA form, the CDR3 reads TGCAGCGTTGTAATCCGGGGGAGGGATGAAAAACTGTTTTTT.